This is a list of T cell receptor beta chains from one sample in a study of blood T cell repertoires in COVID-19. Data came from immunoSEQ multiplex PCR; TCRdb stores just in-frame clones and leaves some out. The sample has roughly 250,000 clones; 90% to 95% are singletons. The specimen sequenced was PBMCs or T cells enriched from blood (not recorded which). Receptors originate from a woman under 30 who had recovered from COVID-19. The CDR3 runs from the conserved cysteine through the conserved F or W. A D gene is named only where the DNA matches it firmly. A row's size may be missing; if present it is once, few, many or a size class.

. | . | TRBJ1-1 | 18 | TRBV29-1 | CSVEARSRKEAGTTEAFF | TGCAGCGTTGAAGCTAGGTCCAGAAAAGAGGCCGGAACCACTGAAGCTTTCTTT
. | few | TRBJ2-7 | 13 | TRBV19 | CASSRVGGYEQYF | TGTGCCAGTAGTCGAGTCGGGGGATACGAGCAGTACTTC
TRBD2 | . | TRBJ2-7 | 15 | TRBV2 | CASSEGGGSSYEQYF | TGTGCCAGCAGTGAAGGCGGGGGGAGCTCCTACGAGCAGTACTTC
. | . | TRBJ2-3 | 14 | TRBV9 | CASSVAWQTDTQYF | TGTGCCAGCAGCGTAGCTTGGCAGACAGATACGCAGTATTTT
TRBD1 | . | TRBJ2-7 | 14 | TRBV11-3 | CASSLGTGIYEQYF | TGTGCCAGCAGCTTGGGGACAGGGATCTACGAGCAGTACTTC
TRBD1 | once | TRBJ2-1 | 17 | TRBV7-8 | CASSLAFGTGGRDEQFF | TGTGCCAGCAGCTTAGCTTTCGGGACAGGGGGTAGGGATGAGCAGTTCTTC
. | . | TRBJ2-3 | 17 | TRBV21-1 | CASSLQNRGVGTDTQYF | TGTGCCAGCAGCTTGCAAAACAGGGGCGTGGGAACAGATACGCAGTATTTT
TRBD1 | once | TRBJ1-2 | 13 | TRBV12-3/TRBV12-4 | CASRLQGTGGYTF | TGTGCCAGCAGACTACAGGGGACCGGTGGCTACACCTTC
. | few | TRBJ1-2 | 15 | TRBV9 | CASSVGSRANYGYTF | TGTGCCAGCAGCGTAGGGTCCAGGGCTAACTATGGCTACACCTTC
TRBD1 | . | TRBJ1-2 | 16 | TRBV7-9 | CASSRSLDRRIYGYTF | TGTGCCAGCAGTCGTTCCTTGGACAGGAGAATCTATGGCTACACCTTC
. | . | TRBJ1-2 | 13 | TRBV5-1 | CASSLAPGYGYTF | TGCGCCAGCAGCTTGGCGCCGGGTTACGGCTACACCTTC
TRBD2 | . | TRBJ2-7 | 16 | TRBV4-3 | CASSQASSGGPYEQYF | TGCGCCAGCAGCCAAGCATCTAGCGGGGGGCCCTACGAGCAGTACTTC
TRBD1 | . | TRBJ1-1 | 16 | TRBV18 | CASSPRQGVGNTEAFF | TGTGCCAGCTCACCACGACAGGGGGTAGGGAACACTGAAGCTTTCTTT
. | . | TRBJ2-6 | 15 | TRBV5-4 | CASSLEGAGANVLTF | TGTGCCAGCAGCTTGGAGGGGGCTGGGGCCAACGTCCTGACTTTC
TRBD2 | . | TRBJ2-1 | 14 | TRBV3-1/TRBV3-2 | CASRGSGGDGEQFF | TGTGCCAGCAGGGGTAGCGGGGGGGACGGTGAGCAGTTCTTC
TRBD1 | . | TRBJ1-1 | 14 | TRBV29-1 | CSVVGQGLNTEAFF | TGCAGCGTCGTTGGACAGGGTTTGAACACTGAAGCTTTCTTT
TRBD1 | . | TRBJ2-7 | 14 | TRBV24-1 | CATSDAGTGNEQYF | TGTGCCACCAGTGACGCTGGGACAGGGAACGAGCAGTACTTC
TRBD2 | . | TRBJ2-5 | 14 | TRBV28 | CASSLADGRETQYF | TGTGCCAGCAGTTTAGCGGACGGGAGGGAGACCCAGTACTTC
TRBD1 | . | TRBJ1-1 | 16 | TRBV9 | CASSVALKGANTEAFF | TGTGCCAGCAGCGTAGCTCTGAAGGGGGCGAACACTGAAGCTTTCTTT
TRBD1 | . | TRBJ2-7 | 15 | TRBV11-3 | CASSSGQGSSYEQYF | TGTGCCAGCAGCTCGGGACAGGGCAGCTCCTACGAGCAGTACTTC
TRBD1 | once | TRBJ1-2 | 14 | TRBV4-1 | CASSQETGRYGYTF | TGCGCCAGCAGCCAAGAGACAGGGCGCTATGGCTACACCTTC
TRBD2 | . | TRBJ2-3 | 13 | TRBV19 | CASRSGGTDTQYF | TGTGCCAGTAGGTCCGGGGGGACAGATACGCAGTATTTT
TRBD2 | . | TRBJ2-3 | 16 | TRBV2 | CASSEGASGFPYTQYF | TGTGCCAGCAGTGAAGGGGCTAGCGGGTTTCCCTATACGCAGTATTTT
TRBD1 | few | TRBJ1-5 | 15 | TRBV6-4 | CASSATGEGNQPQHF | TGTGCCAGCAGTGCGACAGGGGAGGGCAATCAGCCCCAGCATTTT
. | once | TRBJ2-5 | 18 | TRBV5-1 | CASNRQPGTPKYQETQYF | TGCGCCAGCAACAGGCAACCCGGGACTCCTAAGTACCAAGAGACCCAGTACTTC
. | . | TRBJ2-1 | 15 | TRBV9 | CARHTKRGSYNEQFF | TGTGCCAGACACACAAAACGGGGCTCCTACAATGAGCAGTTCTTC
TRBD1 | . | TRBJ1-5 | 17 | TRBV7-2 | CASSPGQGLIWNQPQHF | TGTGCCAGCAGCCCGGGACAGGGTTTAATATGGAATCAGCCCCAGCATTTT